Below, one TCR beta chain is given with its context. This sample is part of a study of blood T cell repertoires in COVID-19. At the level of the study: Some COVID-19 samples were acute and others convalescent; all came from the United States, Italy and Spain. T cells, B-cell-depleted T cells, or PBMCs supplied cDNA or gDNA.

In the study's own analysis: Amplification from reference gene primers served as the basis for estimated nucleated cell counts. Libraries were prepared by immunoSEQ multiplex PCR; TCRdb keeps only in-frame clonotypes and omits some of them. That table is the source of V, J and clone size, and D and trimming were worked out from the DNA. Counted here are tens of thousands of clones, over 70% occurring once; the ten biggest clones make up 25% to 40%. This CDR3 is built from 13 residues. Germline CDR1 GTSNPN, CDR2 SVGIG (reference sequence). Trimming removed 2 bases from V and 13 bases from J; junction bases left unmatched: 13.

Sequencing used peripheral blood. This clonotype originated in a woman older than 75 with active or convalescent COVID-19. This chain uses TRBV30 with TRBJ1-2; the match to TRBD1 covers 7 bases. CDR3 in DNA: TGTGCCTGGAGTCGGGACAGTCAGGATTTGGGCACCTTC. Translation gives CAWSRDSQDLGTF.